This T cell receptor (beta chain) emerged from a study of blood T cell repertoires in COVID-19. Across the whole study: Samples taken during acute and convalescent COVID-19 were collected in the United States, Italy and Spain.

This CDR3 comprises 15 residues. Trimming stripped 7 bases from V and 9 bases from J, with 22 bases between. Germline CDR1 and CDR2: MDHEN and SYDVKM. Individuals drawn from under 30 US areas were roughly 18 to 95 years old. Allocation to cohorts depended on clinical history reported by the participants. In the original workflow: The assay estimated nucleated cells by amplifying reference gene primers. Data came from immunoSEQ multiplex PCR; TCRdb stores just in-frame clones and leaves some out. D and trimming come from the DNA, and the V and J calls and clone size come from that table. The repertoire holds fewer than 350,000 clones, with about 85% as singletons.

This sequence was found in a woman aged 25 to 39 who had been exposed to COVID-19. The V and J genes are TRBV28 and TRBJ2-1; weak D call: TRBD2 (7 bases). Specimen: PBMCs or T cells enriched from blood (not recorded which). This chain's CDR3 is CASNQGGGGRREQFF. In nucleotides, the CDR3 is TGTGCCAGCAATCAAGGGGGGGGAGGGCGACGTGAGCAGTTCTTC.